What follows are 17 T cell receptor beta chains derived from one specimen sequenced in a study of blood T cell repertoires in COVID-19. Sequenced by immunoSEQ multiplex PCR; TCRdb stores in-frame clones only, minus some. The data show approximately 150,000 clones, 70% to 85% seen once. The sequencing input was PBMCs or T cells enriched from blood (not recorded which). These receptors all come from a man aged 50-60 years who had recovered from COVID-19.

V usage is TRBV27 and J usage is TRBJ2-1, with 11 bases matching TRBD2. Unmatched junction bases numbered 6, after V lost 6 bases and J lost 5 bases. The germline V gene encodes CDR1 MNHEY and CDR2 SMNVEV (reference sequence). The CDR3 covers 15 residues. DNA for the CDR3: TGTGCCAGCAGAAGACTAGCGGGGAACAACAATGAGCAGTTCTTC. Protein sequence: CASRRLAGNNNEQFF.

In this sample, this clone turned up once. The V call is TRBV6-5, the J call TRBJ1-2, with 9 bases matching TRBD1. Germline CDR1 and CDR2: MNHEY and SVGAGI. V lost 7 bases and J lost 7; bases outside the gene matches: 4. The CDR3 runs to 12 residues. The CDR3 loop reads CASTEQGAGYTF. Written as DNA, the CDR3 is TGTGCCAGCACCGAACAGGGGGCTGGCTACACCTTC.

The genes are TRBV7-9 and TRBJ2-6, with D uncertain. The CDR3 loop spans 16 amino acids. Germline V gene lookup returns CDR1 SEHNR and CDR2 FQNEAQ (reference sequence). Trimming took 5 bases from V and 0 from J, leaving 11 bases between them. CDR3 in amino acids: CASSEHQRSGANVLTF. The CDR3 nucleotides are TGTGCCAGCAGCGAACACCAGCGCTCTGGGGCCAACGTCCTGACTTTC.

The chain couples TRBV5-1 to TRBJ2-4; weak D call: TRBD1 (5 bases). Per the germline V gene, CDR1 is SGHRS and CDR2 is YFSETQ. V was pared by 0 bases and J by 5 bases, with 15 bases between. The CDR3 has 16 amino acids. The CDR3 bases are TGCGCCAGCAGCTTGGTCTCGGTAGGGGCCCAAAACATTCAGTACTTC. This translates into CASSLVSVGAQNIQYF. The full variable domain, completed using reference TRBV5-1 and TRBJ2-4, is KAGVTQTPRYLIKTRGQQVTLSCSPISGHRSVSWYQQTPGQGLQFLFEYFSETQRNKGNFPGRFSGRQFSNSRSEMNVSTLELGDSALYLCASSLVSVGAQNIQYFGAGTRLSVL.

The rearrangement links TRBV7-8 to TRBJ2-1, with TRBD1 as a possible D gene (6 bases). V dropped 0 bases and J dropped 4 bases, with 7 bases sitting between them. The germline V gene has CDR1 SGHVS and CDR2 FQNEAQ. The CDR3 contains 14 residues. The CDR3 spells CASSLAGAYNEQFF. CDR3 DNA: TGTGCCAGCAGCTTAGCGGGGGCTTACAATGAGCAGTTCTTC.

The chain recombines TRBV2 with TRBJ2-3; TRBD1 aligns across 11 bases. V was clipped by 9 bases and J by 0 bases; unmatched bases: 5. This CDR3 has 15 amino acids. Germline CDR1 and CDR2: SNHLY and FYNNEI. The CDR3 DNA reads as TGTGCCAGTAAGGGACAGGGGGTAAGCACAGATACGCAGTATTTT. Its translation: CASKGQGVSTDTQYF. Complete variable domain (other parts from reference TRBV2 and TRBJ2-3): EPEVTQTPSHQVTQMGQEVILRCVPISNHLYFYWYRQILGQKVEFLVSFYNNEISEKSEIFDDQFSVERPDGSNFTLKIRSTKLEDSAMYFCASKGQGVSTDTQYFGPGTRLTVL.

The chain couples TRBV30 to TRBJ1-2; D call uncertain. CDR3 length: 16 residues. V was trimmed by 2 bases and J by 4 bases, leaving 20 bases between them. The germline gives CDR1 GTSNPN, CDR2 SVGIG (reference sequence). The CDR3 sequence: CAWSLGPRGQSYGYTF. In DNA, the CDR3 is TGTGCCTGGAGTTTAGGCCCCCGTGGGCAGAGCTATGGCTACACCTTC.

The CDR3 DNA sequence: TGTGCCAGCAGCGTAGCCCGGGACAGGGGGCTTGTCTTAGGCTATGGCTACACCTTC. It yields the protein CASSVARDRGLVLGYGYTF. This rearrangement joins TRBV9 to TRBJ1-2, with 12 bases fitting TRBD1. Germline V gives CDR1 SGDLS, CDR2 YYNGEE. This CDR3 is built from 19 residues. The ends lost 0 bases at V and 4 bases at J; junction bases unmatched: 13. The whole variable domain, filled in from reference TRBV9 and TRBJ1-2, reads DSGVTQTPKHLITATGQRVTLRCSPRSGDLSVYWYQQSLDQGLQFLIQYYNGEERAKGNILERFSAQQFPDLHSELNLSSLELGDSALYFCASSVARDRGLVLGYGYTFGSGTRLTVV.

This chain joins TRBV19 and TRBJ1-5; no definite D call. The germline gives CDR1 LNHDA, CDR2 SQIVND (reference sequence). This CDR3 spans 16 amino acids. Trimming stripped 3 bases from V and 2 bases from J, with 14 bases between. The CDR3 sequence: CASSIPPRWGNQPQHF. CDR3 bases: TGTGCCAGTAGTATCCCCCCGCGGTGGGGCAATCAGCCCCAGCATTTT.

The chain has TRBV13 and TRBJ1-4, with TRBD1 matching 7 bases. V trimming: 5 bases; J trimming: 8 bases; junction bases outside the gene matches: 11. From germline, CDR1 is PRHDT and CDR2 FYEKMQ (reference sequence). The CDR3 consists of 15 residues. DNA for the CDR3: TGTGCCAGCAGCGCCAACAGGGGAATTGGGGAAAAACTGTTTTTT. Translated, it gives CASSANRGIGEKLFF.

About this clone: The same CDR3 can be traced to other DNA sequences in this sample. The chain combines TRBV18 with TRBJ1-1; no clear D gene. CDR1 KGHSH and CDR2 LQKENI come from the germline V gene. V lost 3 bases and J 1 base, leaving 6 bases between the germline ends. The CDR3 is 13 residues long. The CDR3 sequence is CASSPTRNTEAFF. The CDR3 region has the DNA TGTGCCAGCTCACCGACAAGGAACACTGAAGCTTTCTTT.

The gene calls are TRBV9 and TRBJ2-1; 7 nucleotides line up with TRBD2. The J segment lost 9 bases and the V segment lost 0 bases, leaving 9 bases of the junction unmatched. Germline values: CDR1 SGDLS, CDR2 YYNGEE. This CDR3 is 15 amino acids long. CDR3 DNA: TGTGCCAGCAGCGTAGATGTGGGGGGGTATACTGAGCAGTTCTTC. Its protein product is CASSVDVGGYTEQFF.

The sample holds one count of this clone. The J gene is TRBJ1-2, the V gene TRBV14; a weak D match, TRBD1 (5 bases). This CDR3 has 14 residues. The germline gives CDR1 SGHDN, CDR2 FVKESK. Trimming removed 5 bases at V and 5 bases at J, with 15 bases between. The CDR3 here is CASSKLQEIYGYTF. In DNA, the CDR3 is TGTGCCAGCAGCAAATTACAGGAAATATATGGCTACACCTTC. Full variable domain (outside the CDR3, taken from reference TRBV14 and TRBJ1-2): EAGVTQFPSHSVIEKGQTVTLRCDPISGHDNLYWYRRVMGKEIKFLLHFVKESKQDESGMPNNRFLAERTGGTYSTLKVQPAELEDSGVYFCASSKLQEIYGYTFGSGTRLTVV.

The chain couples TRBV24-1 to TRBJ2-3; TRBD1 agrees at 12 bases. Losses at the gene ends were 7 bases for V and 4 bases for J; bases not matched to a gene: 5. The CDR3 is made up of 15 amino acids. CDR1 is KGHDR, CDR2 SFDVKD, per germline. The CDR3 DNA sequence: TGTGCCACCAGCGCCGGGACAGGGGGCCCAGATACGCAGTATTTT. Its protein product is CATSAGTGGPDTQYF.

Remarks on this clone: The sample contains more than one DNA sequence encoding this CDR3. This chain connects TRBV6-4 to TRBJ2-3; 9 nucleotides agree with TRBD1. This CDR3 has 15 amino acids. With V trimmed by 3 bases and J by 0 bases, 1 base remained unmatched. The germline CDR1 and CDR2 sequences are MRHNA and SNTAGT. As DNA, the CDR3 is TGTGCCAGCAGTGAGGGACAGGGTAGCACAGATACGCAGTATTTT. Amino acids: CASSEGQGSTDTQYF.

This clone was seen once. The V and J genes are TRBV13 and TRBJ2-5, with D possibly matching TRBD2 (5 bases). The CDR3 is made up of 14 amino acids. The V end was cut by 5 bases, the J end by 5 bases, with 15 bases between. Germline V gene lookup returns CDR1 PRHDT and CDR2 FYEKMQ (reference sequence). In DNA, the CDR3 is TGTGCCAGCAGCCGTAGGCGGGTTTCCGAGACCCAGTACTTC. Encoded protein: CASSRRRVSETQYF.

CDR3 coding DNA: TGTGCCAGCAGGCCCACAGGGGGGGCAAGCACTGAAGCTTTCTTT. Residues: CASRPTGGASTEAFF. The chain recombines TRBV6-4 with TRBJ1-1, with TRBD1 matching 8 bases. The germline CDR1 and CDR2 sequences are MRHNA and SNTAGT. V was pared by 6 bases and J by 4 bases, with 10 bases of the junction left unmatched. The CDR3 extends over 15 amino acids.